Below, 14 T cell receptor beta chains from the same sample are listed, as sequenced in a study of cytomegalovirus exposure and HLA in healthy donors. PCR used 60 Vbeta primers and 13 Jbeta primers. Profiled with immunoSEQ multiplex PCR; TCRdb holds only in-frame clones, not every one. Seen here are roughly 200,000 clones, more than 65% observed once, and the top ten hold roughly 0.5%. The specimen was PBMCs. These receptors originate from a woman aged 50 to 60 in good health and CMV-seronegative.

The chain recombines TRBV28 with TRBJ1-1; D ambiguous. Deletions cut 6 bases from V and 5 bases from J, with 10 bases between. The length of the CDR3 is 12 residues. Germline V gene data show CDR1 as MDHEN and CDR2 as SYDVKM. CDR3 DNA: TGTGCCAGCAGGCCGGGTGGGACTGAAGCTTTCTTT. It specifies CASRPGGTEAFF.

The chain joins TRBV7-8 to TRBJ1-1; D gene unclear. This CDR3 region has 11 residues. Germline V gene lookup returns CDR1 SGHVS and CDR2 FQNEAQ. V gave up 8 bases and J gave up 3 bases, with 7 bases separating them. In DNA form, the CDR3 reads TGTGCCAGCGTTATAGACACTGAAGCTTTCTTT. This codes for CASVIDTEAFF.

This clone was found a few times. DNA for the CDR3: TGTGCCAGCAGTTACTTCCGGGGTGGGAACACTGAAGCTTTCTTT. Translated: CASSYFRGGNTEAFF. This sequence joins TRBV6-6 and TRBJ1-1; D is undetermined. Germline values: CDR1 MNHNY, CDR2 SVGAGI (reference sequence). The germline V and J ends were trimmed by 1 base and 1 base, with 10 bases remaining between them. The CDR3 consists of 15 residues.

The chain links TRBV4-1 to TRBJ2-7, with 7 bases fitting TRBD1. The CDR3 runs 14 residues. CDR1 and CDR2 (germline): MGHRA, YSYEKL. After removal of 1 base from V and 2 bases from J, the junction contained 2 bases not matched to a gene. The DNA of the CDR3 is TGCGCCAGCAGCCAAGTGGGGACAGCCTACGAGCAGTACTTC. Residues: CASSQVGTAYEQYF.

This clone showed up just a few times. This CDR3 is CASSIGTGLSSNQPQHF. The CDR3 nucleotides read TGTGCCAGTAGTATCGGAACAGGGCTTAGTAGCAATCAGCCCCAGCATTTT. The V call is TRBV19, the J call TRBJ1-5; D is possibly TRBD1 (6 bases). The CDR3 has 17 residues. Trimming removed 3 bases at V and 0 bases at J, with 15 bases between. CDR1 LNHDA and CDR2 SQIVND come from the germline V gene (reference sequence).

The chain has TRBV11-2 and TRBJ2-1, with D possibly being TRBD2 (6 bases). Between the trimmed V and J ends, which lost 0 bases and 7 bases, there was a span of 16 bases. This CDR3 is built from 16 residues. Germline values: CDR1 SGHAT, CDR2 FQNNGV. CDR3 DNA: TGTGCCAGCAGCTTAGAGGCGGGATACCCCGAGAATGAGCAGTTCTTC. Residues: CASSLEAGYPENEQFF.

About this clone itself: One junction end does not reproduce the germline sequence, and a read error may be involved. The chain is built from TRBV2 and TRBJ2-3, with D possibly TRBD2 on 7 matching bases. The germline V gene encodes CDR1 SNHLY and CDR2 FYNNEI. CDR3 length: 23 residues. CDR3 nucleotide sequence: TGTGCCAGCAGTGAAGCCCCAACATGGAAGGGGGGGATAGCCAAAGTGGGCACAGATACGCAGTGTTTT. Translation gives CASSEAPTWKGGIAKVGTDTQCF.

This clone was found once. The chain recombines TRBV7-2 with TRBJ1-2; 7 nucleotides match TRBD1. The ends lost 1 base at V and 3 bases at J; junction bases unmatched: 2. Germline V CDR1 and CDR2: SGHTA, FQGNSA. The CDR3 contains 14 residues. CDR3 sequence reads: CASSLGGTDYGYTF. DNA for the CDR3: TGTGCCAGCAGCTTAGGAGGGACAGACTATGGCTACACCTTC.

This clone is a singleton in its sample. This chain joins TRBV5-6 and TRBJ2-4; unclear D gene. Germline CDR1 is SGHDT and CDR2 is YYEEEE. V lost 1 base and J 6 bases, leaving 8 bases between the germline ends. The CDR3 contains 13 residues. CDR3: CASSLNGGNIQYF. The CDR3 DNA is TGTGCCAGCAGCTTGAACGGTGGAAACATTCAGTACTTC.

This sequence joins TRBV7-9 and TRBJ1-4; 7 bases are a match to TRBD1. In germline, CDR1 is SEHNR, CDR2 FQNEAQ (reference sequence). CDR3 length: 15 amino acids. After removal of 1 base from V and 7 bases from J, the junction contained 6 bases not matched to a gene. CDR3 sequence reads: CASSLGQGGGEKLFF. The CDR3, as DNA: TGTGCCAGCAGCTTAGGACAGGGAGGTGGTGAAAAACTGTTTTTT.

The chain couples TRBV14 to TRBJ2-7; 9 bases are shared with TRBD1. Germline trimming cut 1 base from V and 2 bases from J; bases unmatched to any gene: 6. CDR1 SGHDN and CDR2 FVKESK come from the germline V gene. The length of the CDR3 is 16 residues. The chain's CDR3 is CASSQGPGQGPYEQYF. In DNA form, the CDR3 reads TGTGCCAGCAGCCAAGGGCCGGGACAGGGTCCCTACGAGCAGTACTTC.

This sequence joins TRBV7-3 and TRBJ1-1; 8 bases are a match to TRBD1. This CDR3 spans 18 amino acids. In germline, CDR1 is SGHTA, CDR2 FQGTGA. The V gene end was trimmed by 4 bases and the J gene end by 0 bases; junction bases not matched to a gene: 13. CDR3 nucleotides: TGTGCCAGCAGCTCCCACGGCTTGGACAGGGCCTTGAACACTGAAGCTTTCTTT. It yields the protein CASSSHGLDRALNTEAFF.

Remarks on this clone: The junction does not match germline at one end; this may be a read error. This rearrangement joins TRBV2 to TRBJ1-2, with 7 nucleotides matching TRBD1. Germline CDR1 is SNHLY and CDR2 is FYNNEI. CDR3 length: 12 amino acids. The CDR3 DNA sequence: TGTGCCAGCAGTGAGGGGGGCAGGGGGGATGCCTTC. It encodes CASSEGGRGDAF.

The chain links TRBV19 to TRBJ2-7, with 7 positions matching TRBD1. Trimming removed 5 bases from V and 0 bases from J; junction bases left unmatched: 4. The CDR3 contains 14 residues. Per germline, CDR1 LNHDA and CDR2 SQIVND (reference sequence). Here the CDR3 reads CASSWGTVSYEQYF. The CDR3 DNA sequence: TGTGCCAGTAGTTGGGGGACAGTCTCCTACGAGCAGTACTTC.